This T cell receptor (beta chain) was recorded in a study of T cells after yellow fever vaccination. Looking at the study overall: Each low-cell-number fraction was prepared by means of SMART-Seq v4 Ultra Low Input.

This CDR3 has 15 residues. Germline V gene data show CDR1 as GTSNPN and CDR2 as SVGIG (reference sequence). Trimming at V came to 0 bases and at J to 4 bases, leaving 6 bases not matched to a gene. For TCR, cDNA came from 5'RACE template switching, which added a universal primer site and UMIs. TCRdb processed the 5' RACE reads anew with MiXCR; each CDR3 protein has one entry. The sample lists approximately 550,000 distinct CDR3 sequences, roughly 19% occurring once. The chain uses TRBV30 and TRBJ1-5, with TRBD1 matching 7 bases. The TCR comes from a man aged 25 to 40 who received the YFV17D yellow fever vaccine. The sequencing here drew on PBMCs, taken 15 days after the yellow fever booster vaccination. The chain's CDR3 is CAWSVLAGGNQPQHF. The CDR3, as DNA: TGTGCCTGGAGTGTACTGGCAGGGGGTAATCAGCCCCAGCATTTT. The full variable domain, in which reference TRBV30 and TRBJ1-5 provide the parts outside the CDR3, is SQTIHQWPATLVQPVGSPLSLECTVEGTSNPNLYWYRQAAGRGLQLLFYSVGIGQISSEVPQNLSASRPQDRQFILSSKKLLLSDSGFYLCAWSVLAGGNQPQHFGDGTRLSIL.